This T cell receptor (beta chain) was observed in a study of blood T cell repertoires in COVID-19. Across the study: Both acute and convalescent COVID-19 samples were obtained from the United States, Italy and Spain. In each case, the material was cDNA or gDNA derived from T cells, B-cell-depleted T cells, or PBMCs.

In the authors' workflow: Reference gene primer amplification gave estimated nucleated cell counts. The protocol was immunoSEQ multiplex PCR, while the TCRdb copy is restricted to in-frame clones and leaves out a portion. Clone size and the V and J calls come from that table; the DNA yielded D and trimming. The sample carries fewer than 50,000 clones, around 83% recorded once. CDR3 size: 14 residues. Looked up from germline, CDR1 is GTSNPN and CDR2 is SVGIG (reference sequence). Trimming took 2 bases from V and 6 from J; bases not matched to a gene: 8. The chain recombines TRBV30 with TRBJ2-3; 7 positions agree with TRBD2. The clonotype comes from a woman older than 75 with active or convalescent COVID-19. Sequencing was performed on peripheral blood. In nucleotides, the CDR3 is TGTGCCTGGAGTAGAATAGCGGGTGCGGATACGCAGTATTTT. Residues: CAWSRIAGADTQYF.